This T cell receptor beta chain derives from a study of T cells in localized non-small cell lung cancer. Study conclusions and caveats: In uninvolved adjacent lung, T cell clonality reached its highest value, exceeding tumor. The study detected a median roughly 61 of the top 100 tumor clones in adjacent lung.

In regard to this clone: Its antigen is not known.

Germline trimming cut 6 bases from V and 5 bases from J; bases unmatched to any gene: 4. CDR3 length equals 12 residues. The germline V gene has CDR1 MDHEN and CDR2 SYDVKM. Assay used: immunoSEQ multiplex PCR; TCRdb lists only in-frame clones, some missing. The sample has roughly 1,500 clones; about 22% are singletons. The chain recombines TRBV28 with TRBJ2-7; 7 nucleotides align to TRBD1. The TCR originated in a woman between 40 and 69 years old with stage II lung adenocarcinoma. The sample in question was normal lung tissue next to the tumor, obtained before any cancer treatment. The CDR3 sequence: CASSPDRDEQYF. The CDR3 DNA reads TGTGCCAGCAGCCCAGACAGGGACGAGCAGTACTTC.